These 20 T cell receptor beta chains share one sample of origin, sequenced in a study of blood T cell repertoires in COVID-19. Assay: immunoSEQ multiplex PCR; the TCRdb copy retains only in-frame clones and omits some. The top ten clones hold 8% to 9.5% of a sample with under 150,000 clones, nearly 90% of them seen once. Source material: peripheral blood. All receptors derive from an older woman who had recovered from COVID-19.

V and J are TRBV6-6 and TRBJ2-1; the D is unclear. The V gene's germline CDR1 is MNHNY and CDR2 SVGAGI (reference sequence). This CDR3 has 12 amino acids. Trimming stripped 2 bases from V and 12 bases from J, with 11 bases between. CDR3 amino acids: CASSYPGAGQFF. CDR3 nucleotide sequence: TGTGCCAGCAGTTACCCGGGTGCTGGGCAGTTCTTC.

The rearrangement links TRBV5-1 to TRBJ2-4, with TRBD1 as a possible D gene (5 bases). V was clipped by 0 bases and J by 1 base, with 5 bases between them. CDR1 SGHRS and CDR2 YFSETQ come from the germline V gene. The CDR3 totals 14 residues. The CDR3 protein is CASSLDRAKNIQYF. The CDR3 DNA follows: TGCGCCAGCAGCTTGGACAGGGCCAAAAACATTCAGTACTTC.

In its sample, this clone was seen once. The V and J genes are TRBV29-1 and TRBJ1-1; perhaps TRBD1 as D (5 bases). Trimming removed 4 bases from V and 9 bases from J, with 18 bases in between. The CDR3 length is 13 residues. Germline V gives CDR1 SQVTM, CDR2 ANQGSEA. The CDR3 protein is CSVVPFTGRQAFF. The CDR3 DNA reads TGCAGCGTTGTACCTTTTACAGGACGCCAAGCTTTCTTT.

CDR3 protein: CATSTDSYQPQHF. The CDR3 DNA sequence: TGTGCCACCAGTACGGACAGCTATCAGCCCCAGCATTTT. The rearrangement links TRBV24-1 to TRBJ1-5; maybe TRBD1 (6 bases). The V end was cut by 6 bases, the J end by 5 bases, with 10 bases between. The CDR3 is 13 amino acids. Germline V gives CDR1 KGHDR, CDR2 SFDVKD.

As regards this clone: A read error may produce the germline difference seen at one junction end. The V and J genes are TRBV4-2 and TRBJ2-1, with 10 bases that match TRBD2. Germline CDR1 is LGHNA and CDR2 is YNFKEQ. The length of the CDR3 is 16 residues. As DNA, the CDR3 is TGTGCCAGCAGCCAAGAGGTACTAGCGGGACCCAATGCGCAGTTCTTC. This codes for CASSQEVLAGPNAQFF.

The chain recombines TRBV2 with TRBJ2-7; 12 bases map to TRBD2. CDR3 length: 15 residues. V lost 6 bases, J lost 2 bases, and 5 bases stayed unmatched. Germline CDR1 and CDR2: SNHLY and FYNNEI. The CDR3 sequence is CASRTGTSGPYEQYF. The DNA of the CDR3 is TGTGCCAGCAGGACCGGGACTAGCGGGCCCTACGAGCAGTACTTC.

The chain combines TRBV18 with TRBJ2-1; a possible D gene is TRBD1 (5 bases). Germline-derived CDR1 and CDR2 are KGHSH and LQKENI. Deletions cut 2 bases from V and 1 base from J, with 9 bases between. The length of the CDR3 is 15 residues. The CDR3 DNA sequence: TGTGCCAGCTCACCATATCCAGGGTCCTACAATGAGCAGTTCTTC. It specifies CASSPYPGSYNEQFF.

The chain links TRBV7-3 to TRBJ2-2, with D perhaps TRBD2 (6 bases). The CDR3 length is 16 residues. V gave up 2 bases and J gave up 4 bases, with 14 bases separating them. Per germline, CDR1 SGHTA and CDR2 FQGTGA. The CDR3 loop is CASSLVPTSPTGELFF. CDR3 bases: TGTGCCAGCAGCTTAGTCCCAACTAGCCCCACCGGGGAGCTGTTTTTT.

The DNA for the CDR3 is TGTGCCAGCAGCCTCCTTTGGCCCCAGCATTTT. This sequence encodes CASSLLWPQHF. V is TRBV28 and J is TRBJ1-5; unclear D gene. CDR1 is MDHEN and CDR2 is SYDVKM in the germline V gene. The V gene lost 6 bases and the J gene lost 9 bases, with 9 bases spanning the gap. This CDR3 spans 11 amino acids.

The count of this clone is one. The CDR3 DNA is TGTGCCTGGCACTTGGGAGCGGGGGACTACAATGAGCAGTTCTTC. It specifies CAWHLGAGDYNEQFF. The chain uses TRBV30 and TRBJ2-1; TRBD2 aligns across 8 bases. The CDR3 contains 15 residues. In germline, CDR1 is GTSNPN, CDR2 SVGIG (reference sequence). V was pared by 5 bases and J by 3 bases, with 9 bases of the junction left unmatched.

As concerns this clone: The junction shows a germline mismatch at one end, possibly a read error. The chain links TRBV7-9 to TRBJ2-2, with 9 bases matching TRBD1. Germline CDR1 reads SEHNR; CDR2 reads FQNEAQ (reference sequence). This CDR3 region has 16 residues. The CDR3 sequence: CASSFPGQGNAGELFF. The DNA of the CDR3 is TGTGCCAGCAGCTTCCCTGGACAGGGGAACGCCGGGGAGCTGTTTTTT.

V usage is TRBV28 and J usage is TRBJ2-3, with 7 bases that match TRBD2. J gave up 2 bases and V 5 bases, and 16 bases lay outside the gene matches. Germline CDR1 MDHEN, CDR2 SYDVKM. The length of the CDR3 is 18 residues. CDR3 DNA sequence: TGTGCCAGCAGTCCTCGGAGGAGCGGGGCAATTGCCACAGATACGCAGTATTTT. This encodes CASSPRRSGAIATDTQYF.

This clone was observed once. This chain joins TRBV7-3 and TRBJ1-1; possibly TRBD1 for D (6 bases). CDR1 and CDR2 (germline): SGHTA, FQGTGA. The CDR3 runs to 13 residues. The ends were cut back, 5 bases at V and 4 bases at J, with 11 bases in the middle. CDR3 nucleotides: TGTGCCAGCAGCATTACGGACAGCACTGAAGCTTTCTTT. It specifies CASSITDSTEAFF.

V and J are TRBV7-9 and TRBJ1-1; D perhaps matches TRBD1 (6 bases). From germline, CDR1 is SEHNR and CDR2 FQNEAQ (reference sequence). Trimming cost V 1 base and J 0 bases, with 9 bases left between them. The CDR3 consists of 15 residues. The CDR3 reads CASSLVGQMNTEAFF. DNA for the CDR3: TGTGCCAGCAGCTTAGTGGGACAAATGAACACTGAAGCTTTCTTT.

The chain links TRBV3-1 (or the pseudogene TRBV3-2) to TRBJ2-1; a weak D match, TRBD1 (6 bases). The ends were cut back, 8 bases at V and 4 bases at J, with 6 bases in the middle. The V gene's germline CDR1 is LGHDT and CDR2 YNNKEL (reference sequence). The CDR3 length is 11 residues. CDR3 sequence reads: CASQGYNEQFF. CDR3 DNA sequence: TGTGCCAGCCAGGGGTACAATGAGCAGTTCTTC.

The CDR3 nucleotides are TGTGCCAGCACCCAGGGCCCGGGTTCTGGACAAGAGACCCAGTACTTC. Amino acid sequence: CASTQGPGSGQETQYF. This chain links TRBV11-1 with TRBJ2-5; D is possibly TRBD1 (5 bases). CDR3 length: 16 residues. V was pared by 7 bases and J by 2 bases, with 20 bases between. Per the germline V gene, CDR1 is SGHAT and CDR2 is FQDESV (reference sequence).

This chain uses TRBV9 with TRBJ2-7; D perhaps matches TRBD1 (6 bases). In germline, CDR1 is SGDLS, CDR2 YYNGEE. The CDR3 loop spans 12 amino acids. V gave up 4 bases and J gave up 4 bases, with 9 bases separating them. CDR3 bases: TGTGCCAGCAGCACACAGGGTTACGAGCAGTACTTC. It translates to CASSTQGYEQYF.

The V and J genes are TRBV3-1 (or the pseudogene TRBV3-2) and TRBJ1-3, with no clear D. V dropped 2 bases and J dropped 7 bases, with 12 bases sitting between them. The CDR3 is made up of 14 amino acids. Germline-derived CDR1 and CDR2 are LGHDT and YNNKEL (reference sequence). CDR3: CASSQIGRWNTIYF. The CDR3 DNA follows: TGTGCCAGCAGCCAAATAGGGAGGTGGAACACCATATATTTT.

This sequence joins TRBV18 and TRBJ1-6, with 9 bases fitting TRBD1. This CDR3 has 15 amino acids. The germline CDR1 and CDR2 sequences are KGHSH and LQKENI. With V trimmed by 6 bases and J by 9 bases, 9 bases remained unmatched. The CDR3 reads CASSQDRGWGSPLHF. The CDR3 coding sequence is TGTGCCAGCTCTCAGGACAGGGGTTGGGGTTCACCCCTCCACTTT.

This clone was seen just once. The chain couples TRBV6-2 or TRBV6-3 to TRBJ2-3, with 11 bases fitting TRBD2. Trimming at V came to 6 bases and at J to 1 base, leaving 3 bases not matched to a gene. CDR3 size: 15 residues. The germline CDR1 and CDR2 sequences are MNHEY and SVGEGT. CDR3 bases: TGTGCCAGCAGCCCTAGCGGGGGGCGCACAGATACGCAGTATTTT. It specifies CASSPSGGRTDTQYF.